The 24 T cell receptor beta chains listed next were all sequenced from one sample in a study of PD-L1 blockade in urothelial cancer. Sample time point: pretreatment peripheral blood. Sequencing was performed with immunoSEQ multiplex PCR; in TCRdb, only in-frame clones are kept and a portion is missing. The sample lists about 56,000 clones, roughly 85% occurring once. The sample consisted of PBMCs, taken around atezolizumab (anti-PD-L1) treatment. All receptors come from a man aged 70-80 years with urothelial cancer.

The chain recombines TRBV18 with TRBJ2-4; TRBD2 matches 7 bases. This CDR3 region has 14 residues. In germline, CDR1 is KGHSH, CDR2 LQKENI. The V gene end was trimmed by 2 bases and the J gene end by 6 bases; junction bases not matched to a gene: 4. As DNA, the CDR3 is TGTGCCAGCTCACCAGGGAGGGCCGGAAACATTCAGTACTTC. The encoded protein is CASSPGRAGNIQYF.

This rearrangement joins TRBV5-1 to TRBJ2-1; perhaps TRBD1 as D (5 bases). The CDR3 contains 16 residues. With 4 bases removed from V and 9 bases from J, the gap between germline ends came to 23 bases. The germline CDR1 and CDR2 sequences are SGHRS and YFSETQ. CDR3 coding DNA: TGCGCCAGCAGCCCCCGACCCGGAAGGGGAATGACTGAGCAGTTCTTC. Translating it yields CASSPRPGRGMTEQFF.

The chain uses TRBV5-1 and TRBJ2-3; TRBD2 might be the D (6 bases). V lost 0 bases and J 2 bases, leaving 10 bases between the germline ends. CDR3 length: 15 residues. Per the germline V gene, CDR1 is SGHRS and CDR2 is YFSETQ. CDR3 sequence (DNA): TGCGCCAGCAGCTTGGGGGGGGACCACACAGATACGCAGTATTTT. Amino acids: CASSLGGDHTDTQYF.

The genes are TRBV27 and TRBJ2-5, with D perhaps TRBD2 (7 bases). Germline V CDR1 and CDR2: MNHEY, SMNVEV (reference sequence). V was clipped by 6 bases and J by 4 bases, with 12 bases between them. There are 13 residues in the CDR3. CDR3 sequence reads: CASSTGRGETQYF. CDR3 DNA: TGTGCCAGCAGCACAGGGAGGGGAGAGACCCAGTACTTC.

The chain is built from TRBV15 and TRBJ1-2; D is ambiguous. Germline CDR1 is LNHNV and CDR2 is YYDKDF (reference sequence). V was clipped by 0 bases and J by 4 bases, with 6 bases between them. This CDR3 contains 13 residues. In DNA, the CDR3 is TGTGCCACCAGCAGAGATCCCAGCTATGGCTACACCTTC. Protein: CATSRDPSYGYTF.

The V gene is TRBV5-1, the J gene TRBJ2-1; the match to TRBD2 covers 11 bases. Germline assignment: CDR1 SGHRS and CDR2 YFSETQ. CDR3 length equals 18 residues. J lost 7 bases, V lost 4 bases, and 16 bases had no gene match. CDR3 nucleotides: TGCGCCAGCAGCCTCTCCCCTCTTACTAGCGGGAGAGAGAATGAGCAGTTCTTC. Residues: CASSLSPLTSGRENEQFF.

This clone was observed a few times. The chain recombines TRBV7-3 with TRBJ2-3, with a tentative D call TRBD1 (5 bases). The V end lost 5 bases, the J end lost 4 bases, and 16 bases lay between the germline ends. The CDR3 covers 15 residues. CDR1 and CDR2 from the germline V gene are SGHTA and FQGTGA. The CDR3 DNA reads TGTGCCAGCAGCCGAACAGGATCCCAGGCAGATACGCAGTATTTT. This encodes CASSRTGSQADTQYF.

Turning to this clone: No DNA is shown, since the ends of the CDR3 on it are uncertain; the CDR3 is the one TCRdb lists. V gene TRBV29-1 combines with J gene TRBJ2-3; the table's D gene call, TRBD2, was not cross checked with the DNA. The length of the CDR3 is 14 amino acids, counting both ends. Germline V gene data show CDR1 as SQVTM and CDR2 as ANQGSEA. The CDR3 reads CSVAEGSGHRYAYF.

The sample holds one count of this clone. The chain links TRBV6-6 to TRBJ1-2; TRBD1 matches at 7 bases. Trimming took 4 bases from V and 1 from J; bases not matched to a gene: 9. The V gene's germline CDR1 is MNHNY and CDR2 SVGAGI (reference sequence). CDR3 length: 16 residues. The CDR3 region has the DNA TGTGCCAGCAGTTCCCCACTGGGACAGCTTAACTATGGCTACACCTTC. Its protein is CASSSPLGQLNYGYTF.

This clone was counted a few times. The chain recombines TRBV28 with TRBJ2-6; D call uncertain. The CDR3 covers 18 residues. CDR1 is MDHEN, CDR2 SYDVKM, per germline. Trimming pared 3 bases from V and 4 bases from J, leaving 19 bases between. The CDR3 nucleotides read TGTGCCAGCAGTTTTTCCCTGACAAGCCTGGCGGGGGCCAACGTCCTGACTTTC. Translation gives CASSFSLTSLAGANVLTF.

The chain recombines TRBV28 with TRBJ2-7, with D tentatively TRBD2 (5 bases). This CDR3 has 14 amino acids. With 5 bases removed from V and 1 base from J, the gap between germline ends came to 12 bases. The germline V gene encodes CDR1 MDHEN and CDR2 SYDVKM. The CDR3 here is CASSTRTGSYEQYF. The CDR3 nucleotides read TGTGCCAGCAGTACCCGGACTGGGTCCTACGAGCAGTACTTC. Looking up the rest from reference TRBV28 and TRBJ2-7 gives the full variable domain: DVKVTQSSRYLVKRTGEKVFLECVQDMDHENMFWYRQDPGLGLRLIYFSYDVKMKEKGDIPEGYSVSREKKERFSLILESASTNQTSMYLCASSTRTGSYEQYFGPGTRLTVT.

CDR3 region: CASSPHPGLAGNEQFF. CDR3 nucleotides: TGTGCCAGCAGCCCTCACCCGGGACTAGCGGGCAATGAGCAGTTCTTC. The chain has TRBV9 and TRBJ2-1, with 12 nucleotides matching TRBD2. Per germline, CDR1 SGDLS and CDR2 YYNGEE. CDR3 length: 16 amino acids. V was pared by 4 bases and J by 6 bases, with 8 bases of the junction left unmatched.

Written as DNA, the CDR3 is TGTGCCAGCAGTTTGCTAGGGGAGAACACTGAAGCTTTCTTT. Protein: CASSLLGENTEAFF. The chain carries TRBV28 and TRBJ1-1; possible D gene TRBD1, 5 bases. The length of the CDR3 is 14 residues. Germline V gene data show CDR1 as MDHEN and CDR2 as SYDVKM. V lost 3 bases and J 1 base, leaving 9 bases between the germline ends.

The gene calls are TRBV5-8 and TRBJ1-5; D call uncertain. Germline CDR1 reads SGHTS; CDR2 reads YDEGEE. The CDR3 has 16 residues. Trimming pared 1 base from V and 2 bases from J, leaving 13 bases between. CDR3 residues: CASSLSGLGGNQPQHF. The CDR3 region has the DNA TGTGCCAGCAGCTTGAGTGGCCTAGGCGGCAATCAGCCCCAGCATTTT.

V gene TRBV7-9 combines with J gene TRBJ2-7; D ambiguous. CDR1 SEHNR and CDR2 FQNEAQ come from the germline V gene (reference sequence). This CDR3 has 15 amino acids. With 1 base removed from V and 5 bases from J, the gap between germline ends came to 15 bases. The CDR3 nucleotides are TGTGCCAGCAGCTTAGTTAGCAGCCACCTGGACGAGCAGTACTTC. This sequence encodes CASSLVSSHLDEQYF.

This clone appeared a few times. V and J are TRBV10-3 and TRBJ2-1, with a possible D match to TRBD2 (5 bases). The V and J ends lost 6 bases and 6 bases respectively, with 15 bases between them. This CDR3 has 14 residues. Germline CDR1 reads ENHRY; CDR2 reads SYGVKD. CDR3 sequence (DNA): TGTGCCATCAGCCCCCCGGGAAGAGGCAATGAGCAGTTCTTC. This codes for CAISPPGRGNEQFF.

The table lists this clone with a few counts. The CDR3 protein is CASSQEGGRAINEQFF. The CDR3 DNA reads as TGTGCCAGCAGCCAAGAAGGCGGGAGGGCCATCAATGAGCAGTTCTTC. The chain carries TRBV4-2 and TRBJ2-1, with TRBD2 identical over 9 bases. This CDR3 contains 16 residues. CDR1 is LGHNA and CDR2 is YNFKEQ in the germline V gene. V was clipped by 0 bases and J by 6 bases; unmatched bases: 6.

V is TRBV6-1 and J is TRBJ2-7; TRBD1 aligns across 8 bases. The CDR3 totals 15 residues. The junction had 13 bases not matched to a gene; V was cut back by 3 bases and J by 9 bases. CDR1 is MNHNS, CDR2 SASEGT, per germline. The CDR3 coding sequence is TGTGCCAGCAGTGAGTGGGGCAGGGGGCAATCCCCGCAGTACTTC. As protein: CASSEWGRGQSPQYF.

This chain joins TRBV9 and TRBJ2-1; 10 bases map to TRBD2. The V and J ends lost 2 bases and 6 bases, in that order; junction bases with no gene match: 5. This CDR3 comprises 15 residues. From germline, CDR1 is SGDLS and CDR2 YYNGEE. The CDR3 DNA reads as TGTGCCAGCAGCGTCGAGCTAGCGGGAGTCAATGAGCAGTTCTTC. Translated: CASSVELAGVNEQFF.

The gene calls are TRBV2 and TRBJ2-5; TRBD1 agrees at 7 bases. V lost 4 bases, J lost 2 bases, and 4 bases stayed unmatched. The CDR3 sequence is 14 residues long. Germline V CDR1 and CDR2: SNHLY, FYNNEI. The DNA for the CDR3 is TGTGCCAGCAGTGGGGACAGAGGGCAAGAGACCCAGTACTTC. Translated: CASSGDRGQETQYF.

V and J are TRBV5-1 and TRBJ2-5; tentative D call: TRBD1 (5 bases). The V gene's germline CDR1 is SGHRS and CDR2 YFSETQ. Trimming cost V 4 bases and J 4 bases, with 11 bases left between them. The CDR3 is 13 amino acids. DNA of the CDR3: TGCGCCAGCAGCAACCAGGGCGGAGAGACCCAGTACTTC. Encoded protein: CASSNQGGETQYF.

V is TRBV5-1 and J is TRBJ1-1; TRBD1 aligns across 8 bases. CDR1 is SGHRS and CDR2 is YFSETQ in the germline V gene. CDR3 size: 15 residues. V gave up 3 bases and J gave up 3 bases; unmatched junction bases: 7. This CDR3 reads CASSSYTTGDTEAFF. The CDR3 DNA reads TGCGCCAGCAGCTCCTATACGACAGGGGACACTGAAGCTTTCTTT.

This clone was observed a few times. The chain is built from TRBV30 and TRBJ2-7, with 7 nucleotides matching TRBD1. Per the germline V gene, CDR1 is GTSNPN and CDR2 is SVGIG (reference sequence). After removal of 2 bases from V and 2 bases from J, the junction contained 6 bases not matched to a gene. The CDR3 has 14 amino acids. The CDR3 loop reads CAWSPIGQAYEQYF. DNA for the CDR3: TGTGCCTGGAGTCCAATAGGACAGGCCTACGAGCAGTACTTC.

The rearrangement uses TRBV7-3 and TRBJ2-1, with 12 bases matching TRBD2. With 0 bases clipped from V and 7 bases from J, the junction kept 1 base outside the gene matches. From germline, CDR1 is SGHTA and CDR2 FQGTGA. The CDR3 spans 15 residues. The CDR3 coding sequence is TGTGCCAGCAGCTTAACAGGACTAGCGGGAAATGAGCAGTTCTTC. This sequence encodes CASSLTGLAGNEQFF.